This TCR beta chain was captured in a study of cytomegalovirus exposure and HLA in healthy donors (dated by TCRdb to the late 2010s). For the wider study: An earlier analysis of approximately 640 of the donors reported 250 to 350 Gb of sequence data and some 120 million unique TCR beta sequences from 150 million to 200 million T cells. Roughly 300 gigabases of sequencing data and approximately 85 million unique TCR sequences were included in an early release covering 550 to 800 HLA-typed donors. The genetic ancestry cluster associated with self-reported Caucasian donors included about four fifths of the roughly 400 genotyped donors. The study was designed to test whether signatures of past pathogen exposure could be identified by cataloging public T cell receptors. The T cell repertoires of several hundred subjects were profiled by immunosequencing and related to cytomegalovirus serostatus. In addition to the first cohort of 666 subjects, a separate validation cohort of 100 to 150 different subjects was used. To predict cytomegalovirus infection status, the study combined high-throughput TCR immunosequencing, statistical association of individual TCRs with disease status, and machine learning. In a later analysis, previously published TCR beta repertoires from about 640 donors were re-analyzed and high-resolution HLA genotyping was added so that TCR occurrence patterns could be studied. Rather than using new phenotypic data, the later analysis identified candidate immune exposures from TCR beta sequences and from how often those sequences occurred across donors. To decide whether each TCR beta V gene segment behaved as functional or pseudogenic, an earlier analysis of approximately 600 of the donors relied on high-throughput TCR beta sequencing. Donor age, sex, ethnicity and CMV serostatus were compiled together with the repertoire data. Genome-wide SNP genotypes for about 65% of the 666 donors were used in a later genetic analysis, which treated that subset as a discovery cohort. Every discovery cohort repertoire had been produced on one sequencing platform. Both class I and class II loci were covered by HLA typing, at four-digit resolution. The number of donors typed differed by locus, with roughly 620-630 for A, B, C, DRB1 and DQB1, around 500 for DQA1, approximately 580 for DPA1, and some 440 for DPB1. Because of strong linkage in the cohort, four or five DR-DQ haplotypes were treated as single units for association and clustering. Among about 370 genotyped donors of the cohort, an average of around 220,000 unique TCR beta nucleotide sequences was sequenced per donor, of which roughly 18% were non-productive. What the study reported, not specific to this receptor: In a later analysis, several top co-occurrence clusters were reported to appear linked to parvovirus B19, influenza, CMV and Epstein-Barr virus. Roughly uniform sequencing depth across donors was assumed in presence/absence analyses, although this assumption may not hold. A further reported finding was that TCR beta sequences accurately predicted the HLA-A and HLA-B alleles for most subjects in the first cohort. It was suggested by the authors that the approach could potentially be generalized to other disease states and immunological phenotypes. The cohort was sequenced for TCR beta chains only, and without alpha or paired-chain data the features that could be detected were limited. A group of highly shared sequence variants was considered likely to be a technical artifact of the sequencing pipeline. When HLA alleles, especially DR and DQ, strongly co-occurred, attributing TCR associations to individual alleles was difficult. V-gene and J-gene trimming of TCR beta chains was associated with a missense DCLRE1C variant in a later genetic analysis, and the association was replicated in an independent cohort. The classifier was reported to diagnose cytomegalovirus status with high specificity and sensitivity in both the original cohort and the validation cohort. Across donors, most TCR sequences were observed very rarely, whereas some public TCRs were present in many individuals. Because some donors lacked HLA typing at each locus, the association tests relied only on the typed subset. At a false discovery rate of 0.05, a later analysis linked approximately 18,000 TCR beta sequences to specific HLA alleles. In a later analysis, TCR association rates were found to vary across HLA loci, with the most associated TCRs seen for DRB1 alleles and the fewest for HLA-C alleles. Some 15 rarely observed V segments, including chromosome 9 orphons, were excluded from the earlier analysis of a few hundred of the donors because counts were too low. A total of fewer than 200 TCR beta chains were listed by the study as associated with cytomegalovirus. In a later genetic analysis, fewer N-insertions in productive TCRs were reported among donors in an Asian-associated ancestry cluster than the roughly 700-donor mean. An earlier analysis of approximately 530 of the donors showed that most TCR beta V segments appeared in productive rearrangements either about 87% or about 30% of the time, which broadly matched IMGT annotations. Three of the identified cytomegalovirus-associated TCR beta chains were confirmed in vitro to be specific for cytomegalovirus antigens. In a later analysis, most CMV-associated TCR beta chains were found to appear HLA-restricted, with HLA associations seemingly driven largely by CMV exposure. Correlated functional status among segregating V segments might be attributable to linkage disequilibrium, but an unknown experimental factor could not be ruled out. CMV serostatus was the only immune exposure information available for the cohort. Some IMGT-functional V segments, including TRBV6-2 and TRBV6-3, could not be distinguished by the 87-base-pair reads and were therefore excluded. Compared with equally common non-associated chains, HLA-associated TCR beta chains in a later analysis were more clonally expanded and had lower generation probabilities.

Library method: the immunoSEQ multiplex PCR assay. For the multiplex PCR, a mixture combining 60 forward primers for TCR Vbeta segments and 13 reverse primers for TCR Jbeta segments was used. A multiplex PCR assay on genomic DNA amplified the CDR3 region of rearranged TCR beta genes. Amplified TCR beta libraries were sequenced as 87-base-pair reads on the Illumina HiSeq System. In the source study's methods: A later analysis counted about 80 million unique TCR beta chains across the 550 to 700 repertoires, and some 11 million of these chains were shared by at least two donors. To remove PCR and sequencing errors, raw reads were error-corrected and collapsed into unique sequences using a nearest-neighbor algorithm that merged closely related sequences. Alignment of CDR3 sequences to IMGT reference sequences was used to assign V, D and J gene segments. For a sequence to be retained, a match of at least six nucleotides to both a V gene segment and a J gene segment was required. A rearrangement was called productive if the CDR3 had no stop codons and remained in frame with V and J, and every other rearrangement was called non-productive. CDR3 was defined by IMGT convention, running from the second conserved V-encoded cysteine to the conserved J-encoded phenylalanine. Sequences without an unambiguous match to a single V gene segment were excluded from the earlier analysis of over 500 of the donors. An earlier analysis of about 590 of the donors classified V segments as functional when productive rearrangements were above 56.7% and as segregating when the standard deviation between donors was above 5%. To diagnose cytomegalovirus status from the catalog of TCR beta chain sequences, a statistical classification framework was built. A later analysis assigned V and J genes by comparing TCR nucleotide sequences with IMGT/GENE-DB human TR gene sequences. Using the TCRdist pipeline, a later analysis assigned CDR3 sequences along with most-parsimonious VDJ recombination scenarios. In a later analysis, every TCR beta chain was defined by the combination of its CDR3 amino acid sequence and its V-gene family, and reads without a unique V-gene family were dropped. As a way to deal with suspected cross-contamination and a sequencing artifact, a later analysis dropped 450 to 600 nucleotide sequences that were highly shared and had low generation probability. In a later analysis, a clonal expansion index for each public chain was calculated from normalized within-repertoire ranks of inferred template counts. A later analysis computed generation probabilities with a VDJ recombination model fitted to out-of-frame rearrangements, and checked the results against IGoR. In a later analysis, TCR-TCR, TCR-HLA and TCR-CMV co-occurrence was scored with hypergeometric tests, and a repertoire-size bias correction was applied to TCR pairs. False discovery rates were estimated in a later analysis by permuting HLA or CMV assignments 20 times. In a later analysis, co-occurring TCRs were grouped using DBSCAN, and TCRdist sequence similarity was added for clustering within HLA-allele-positive subsets. Co-occurrence clustering excluded repertoires with fewer than 30,000 or more than 120,000 public chains, plus five with anomalous nucleotide sharing. The table comes from immuneACCESS by way of TCRdb, which keeps in-frame sequences with V and J called. Part of the clones is missing from these tables; in studies checked, under half for an unresolved V gene and the rest for unknown reasons. That table is the source of V, J and clone size, and D and trimming were worked out from the DNA. The sample contains 200,000 or so clones, 75% to 80% of them found a single time. Jointly, the top ten make up around 6.1% of the sample.

This clone appeared once. Its antigen remains unidentified. Base-call qualities are not available, and no considerably larger clone is one nucleotide away. The cohort comprised more than 550 healthy bone marrow donors. All cohort members were sampled while nominally healthy, although unrecorded immune exposures were likely present. The donor was CMV seropositive and belonged to the group of about 290 seropositive cohort members. A peripheral blood sample was collected from each donor, and TCR beta sequencing was performed on peripheral blood mononuclear cells. The Qiagen DNeasy Blood Extraction Kit was used to extract genomic DNA from the blood cell samples. The germline V gene (reference sequence) sets CDR1 to MNHEY and CDR2 to SMNVEV. V is reduced by 4 bases and J by 0 bases, leaving a spacing of 12 bases between them. From the cysteine up to the phenylalanine, the CDR3 has a length of 15 residues. The sequence is cut down to CDR3 DNA, 45 bases in frame from base 1.

This receptor was obtained from a woman in her twenties or thirties in good health and CMV-seropositive. The chain joins TRBV27 to TRBJ1-1; the D gene lacks a confident call. The sample was PBMCs. For the CDR3, the sequence is CASSSSPNLNTEAFF. The nucleotide sequence is TGTGCCAGCAGTTCCTCCCCGAACTTGAACACTGAAGCTTTCTTT.